The 17 T cell receptor beta chains below were found in one sample sequenced in a study of CD8 T cells in ankylosing spondylitis. Points from the study as a whole: Blood of patients with ankylosing spondylitis appeared to be characterized by a TCR beta motif of several highly homologous variants.

Antigens for these TCRs are unknown. TCRdb processed the 5' RACE reads anew with MiXCR; each CDR3 protein has one entry. Among more than 650,000 distinct CDR3 sequences listed, 10% to 15% were seen once. Sequencing was performed on blood, either unsorted or a sorted T cell fraction (not recorded which). These receptors were taken from a male donor with ankylosing spondylitis.

This clonotype turned up a few times. The J gene is TRBJ2-1, the V gene TRBV10-3; 8 positions match TRBD2. The CDR3 covers 20 residues. J gave up 0 bases and V 0 bases, and 13 bases lay outside the gene matches. Per germline, CDR1 ENHRY and CDR2 SYGVKD. CDR3 loop: CAISESRHFSGTSSYNEQFF. CDR3 coding DNA: TGTGCCATCAGTGAGTCGAGGCATTTTTCAGGGACTAGCTCCTACAATGAGCAGTTCTTC.

This clonotype was detected ten times or more. The chain has TRBV7-3 and TRBJ1-1; no firm D call. The length of the CDR3 is 14 residues. V lost 1 base and J lost 1, with 7 bases in between. Germline values: CDR1 SGHTA, CDR2 FQGTGA. The CDR3 protein is CASSLSSRNTEAFF. In nucleotides, the CDR3 is TGTGCCAGCAGCTTAAGTAGTAGGAACACTGAAGCTTTCTTT. The full variable domain, its missing parts supplied by reference TRBV7-3 and TRBJ1-1, is GAGVSQTPSNKVTEKGKYVELRCDPISGHTALYWYRQSLGQGPEFLIYFQGTGAADDSGLPNDRFFAVRPEGSVSTLKIQRTERGDSAVYLCASSLSSRNTEAFFGQGTRLTVV.

This chain uses TRBV14 with TRBJ1-1; 7 nucleotides match TRBD1. There are 15 residues in the CDR3. V gave up 4 bases and J gave up 8 bases; unmatched junction bases: 13. Germline values: CDR1 SGHDN, CDR2 FVKESK. CDR3 amino acids: CASSRYRTGGYEAFF. DNA of the CDR3: TGTGCCAGCAGCCGATACAGGACAGGCGGTTACGAAGCTTTCTTT.

This clonotype appeared once. CDR3 nucleotides: TGTGCCAGCTCACCCACCCCGGGACAGGTCTCACCCCTCCACTTT. Amino acid sequence: CASSPTPGQVSPLHF. This chain joins TRBV18 and TRBJ1-6; 8 bases align to TRBD1. CDR1 KGHSH and CDR2 LQKENI come from the germline V gene. J lost 10 bases, V lost 3 bases, and 8 bases had no gene match. This CDR3 has 15 residues.

This clonotype was observed a handful of times. This sequence joins TRBV18 and TRBJ2-7, with D possibly matching TRBD2 (5 bases). This CDR3 spans 14 amino acids. Per germline, CDR1 KGHSH and CDR2 LQKENI. With 1 base removed from V and 2 bases from J, the gap between germline ends came to 9 bases. The CDR3 loop is CASSPLDYAYEQYF. The CDR3 DNA sequence: TGTGCCAGCTCACCACTTGACTACGCCTACGAGCAGTACTTC.

This clonotype has just a few counts. This chain connects TRBV20-1 to TRBJ1-2; D not certain. Germline loops: CDR1 DFQATT, CDR2 SNEGSKA (reference sequence). CDR3 length: 13 amino acids. With 2 bases removed from V and 7 bases from J, the gap between germline ends came to 14 bases. This chain's CDR3 is CSARHAREGGYTF. CDR3 bases: TGCAGTGCTAGACATGCCCGGGAGGGTGGCTACACCTTC.

A few counts support this clonotype. This chain connects TRBV25-1 to TRBJ2-2; 7 positions agree with TRBD2. The length of the CDR3 is 14 residues. J was trimmed by 5 bases and V by 4 bases; bases with no gene match: 4. CDR1 is MGHDK and CDR2 is SYGVNS in the germline V gene. The CDR3 loop is CASSVGGRTGELFF. CDR3 DNA: TGTGCCAGCAGTGTGGGAGGGCGAACCGGGGAGCTGTTTTTT.

Here the CDR3 DNA reads TGTGCCAGCAGCGTAGGGCGTAGCGGGGGGGCCGGTCCCCCAGATACGCAGTATTTT. It codes for CASSVGRSGGAGPPDTQYF. This chain links TRBV9 with TRBJ2-3; 11 nucleotides agree with TRBD2. Germline V CDR1 and CDR2: SGDLS, YYNGEE. Germline trimming cut 0 bases from V and 4 bases from J; bases unmatched to any gene: 13. The CDR3 has 19 residues. The full variable domain, rest sourced from reference TRBV9 and TRBJ2-3, is DSGVTQTPKHLITATGQRVTLRCSPRSGDLSVYWYQQSLDQGLQFLIQYYNGEERAKGNILERFSAQQFPDLHSELNLSSLELGDSALYFCASSVGRSGGAGPPDTQYFGPGTRLTVL.

This clonotype was counted many times. The V call is TRBV4-3, the J call TRBJ2-1; 9 positions agree with TRBD1. The CDR3 sequence is 15 residues long. Trimming cost V 1 base and J 7 bases; bases outside gene matches: 5. The germline gives CDR1 LGHNA, CDR2 YSLEER. The CDR3 DNA reads TGCGCCAGCAGCCAAGCGGGACAGGGTAGGAATGAGCAGTTCTTC. The encoded protein is CASSQAGQGRNEQFF.

The chain has TRBV7-9 and TRBJ2-1, with D perhaps assigned TRBD1 or TRBD2 (5 bases each). This CDR3 region has 16 residues. Germline V CDR1 and CDR2: SEHNR, FQNEAQ (reference sequence). The V end was cut by 5 bases, the J end by 7 bases, with 21 bases between. Here the CDR3 reads CASSERGREIQNEQFF. The CDR3 bases are TGTGCCAGCAGCGAAAGGGGCAGGGAGATACAGAATGAGCAGTTCTTC.

This clonotype appeared a few times. The chain joins TRBV5-1 to TRBJ1-4; the D gene is possibly TRBD1 (5 bases). CDR1 is SGHRS and CDR2 is YFSETQ in the germline V gene. With 4 bases removed from V and 5 bases from J, the gap between germline ends came to 12 bases. The CDR3 spans 14 residues. The CDR3 sequence is CASSKTAANEKLFF. CDR3 in DNA: TGCGCCAGCAGCAAGACAGCCGCGAATGAAAAACTGTTTTTT.

The V gene is TRBV6-2 or TRBV6-3, the J gene TRBJ2-3, with a tentative D call TRBD2 (5 bases). V was pared by 6 bases and J by 4 bases, with 23 bases between. The CDR3 is made up of 17 amino acids. Germline CDR1 reads MNHEY; CDR2 reads SVGEGT. This CDR3 is CASSQRRRAFSPDTQYF. The DNA for the CDR3 is TGTGCCAGCAGCCAGCGGAGGCGGGCCTTTTCACCAGATACGCAGTATTTT.

This clonotype was detected ten times or more. The chain is built from TRBV7-2 and TRBJ2-7, with 12 nucleotides matching TRBD2. Germline V gene data show CDR1 as SGHTA and CDR2 as FQGNSA. CDR3 length: 15 residues. Germline trimming cut 4 bases from V and 4 bases from J; bases unmatched to any gene: 5. The CDR3 spells CASSSSGRATYEQYF. The DNA for the CDR3 is TGTGCCAGCAGCTCTAGCGGGAGGGCCACGTACGAGCAGTACTTC. The full variable domain, rest sourced from reference TRBV7-2 and TRBJ2-7, is GAGVSQSPSNKVTEKGKDVELRCDPISGHTALYWYRQSLGQGLEFLIYFQGNSAPDKSGLPSDRFSAERTGGSVSTLTIQRTQQEDSAVYLCASSSSGRATYEQYFGPGTRLTVT.

The J gene is TRBJ2-3, the V gene TRBV29-1, with 16 bases fitting TRBD2. V lost 4 bases, J lost 4 bases, and 8 bases stayed unmatched. The germline V gene encodes CDR1 SQVTM and CDR2 ANQGSEA. The CDR3 contains 17 residues. The CDR3 loop reads CSVARGTSGRGADTQYF. The CDR3 DNA reads TGCAGCGTTGCCCGAGGGACTAGCGGGAGGGGGGCAGATACGCAGTATTTT.

This clonotype was seen more than once but under ten times. The chain joins TRBV20-1 to TRBJ2-7; D tentatively reads TRBD1 or TRBD2 (5 bases each). Germline V gives CDR1 DFQATT, CDR2 SNEGSKA (reference sequence). This CDR3 region has 15 residues. V lost 0 bases to trimming and J lost 2 bases, with 14 bases between them. The CDR3 bases are TGCAGTGCTAGAGAAGGGACCGCGTCTACCTACGAGCAGTACTTC. This sequence encodes CSAREGTASTYEQYF.

This clonotype was recorded a few times. The chain recombines TRBV20-1 with TRBJ2-1, with D tentatively TRBD2 (6 bases). Germline CDR1 reads DFQATT; CDR2 reads SNEGSKA (reference sequence). CDR3 length equals 12 residues. With 6 bases removed from V and 14 bases from J, the gap between germline ends came to 20 bases. The CDR3: CSAAGGVLIEFF. The CDR3 DNA reads TGCAGTGCAGCCGGGGGTGTCCTAATTGAGTTCTTC.

This clonotype was seen a few times. This rearrangement joins TRBV15 to TRBJ2-5; TRBD2 is a possible D gene (7 bases). Germline V gives CDR1 LNHNV, CDR2 YYDKDF (reference sequence). CDR3 size: 16 residues. V gave up 3 bases and J gave up 4 bases, with 18 bases separating them. The CDR3 nucleotides read TGTGCCACCAGCAGCCTACAGGGCGGGGGTTTAGAGACCCAGTACTTC. It codes for CATSSLQGGGLETQYF.